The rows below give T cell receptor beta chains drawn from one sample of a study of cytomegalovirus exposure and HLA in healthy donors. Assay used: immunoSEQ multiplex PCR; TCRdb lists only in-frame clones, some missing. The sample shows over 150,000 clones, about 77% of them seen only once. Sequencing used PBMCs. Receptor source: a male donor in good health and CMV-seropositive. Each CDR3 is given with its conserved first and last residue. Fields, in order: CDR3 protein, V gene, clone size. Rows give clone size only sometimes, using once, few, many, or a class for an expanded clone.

CDR3 protein: CASSQFGGRNTEAFF
V gene: TRBV14
clone size: NA

CDR3 protein: CASSAGTGGVGKSQPQHF
V gene: TRBV7-6
clone size: NA

CDR3 protein: CAFLGSGGAGTQYF
V gene: TRBV30
clone size: NA

CDR3 protein: CASSHLVAGSSYNEQFF
V gene: TRBV4-1
clone size: NA

CDR3 protein: CASSFSGGGETQYF
V gene: TRBV7-3
clone size: NA

CDR3 protein: CASRGRKTGNSPLHF
V gene: TRBV6-4
clone size: once

CDR3 protein: CASSQDLTTGREKLFF
V gene: TRBV4-1
clone size: NA

CDR3 protein: CASSISGGFSTDTQYF
V gene: TRBV5-1
clone size: NA

CDR3 protein: CASSYGLAGGGEQFF
V gene: TRBV6-6
clone size: NA

CDR3 protein: CASSADRARNTEAFF
V gene: TRBV6-5
clone size: NA

CDR3 protein: CSVVGTGGANTEAFF
V gene: TRBV29-1
clone size: NA

CDR3 protein: CASGTDYNSPLHF
V gene: TRBV2
clone size: NA

CDR3 protein: CASSQDRGGQGYTF
V gene: TRBV4-2
clone size: NA

CDR3 protein: CASSRPGQGNYGYTF
V gene: TRBV11-1
clone size: once